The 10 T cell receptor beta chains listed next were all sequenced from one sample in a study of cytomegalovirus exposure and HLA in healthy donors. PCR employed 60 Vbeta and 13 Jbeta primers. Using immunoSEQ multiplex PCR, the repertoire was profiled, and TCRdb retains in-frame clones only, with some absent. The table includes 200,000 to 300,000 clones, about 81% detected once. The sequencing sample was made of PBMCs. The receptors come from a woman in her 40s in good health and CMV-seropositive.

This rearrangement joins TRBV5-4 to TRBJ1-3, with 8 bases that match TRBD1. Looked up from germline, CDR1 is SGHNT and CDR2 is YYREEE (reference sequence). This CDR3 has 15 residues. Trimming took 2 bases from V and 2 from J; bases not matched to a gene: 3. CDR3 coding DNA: TGTGCCAGCAGCTTCCAGGGGGCCCCTGGAAACACCATATATTTT. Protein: CASSFQGAPGNTIYF.

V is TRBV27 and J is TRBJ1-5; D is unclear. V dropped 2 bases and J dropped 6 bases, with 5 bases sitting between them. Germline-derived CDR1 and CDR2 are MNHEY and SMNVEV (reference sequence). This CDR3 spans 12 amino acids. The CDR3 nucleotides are TGTGCCAGCAGTTTACGGGGTCAGCCCCAGCATTTT. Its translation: CASSLRGQPQHF.

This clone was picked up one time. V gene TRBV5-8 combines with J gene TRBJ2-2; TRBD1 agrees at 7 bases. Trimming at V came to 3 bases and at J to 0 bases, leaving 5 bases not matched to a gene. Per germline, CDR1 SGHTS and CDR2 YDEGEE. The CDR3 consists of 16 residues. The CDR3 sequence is CASSSWDSANTGELFF. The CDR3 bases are TGTGCCAGCAGCTCATGGGACAGCGCGAACACCGGGGAGCTGTTTTTT.

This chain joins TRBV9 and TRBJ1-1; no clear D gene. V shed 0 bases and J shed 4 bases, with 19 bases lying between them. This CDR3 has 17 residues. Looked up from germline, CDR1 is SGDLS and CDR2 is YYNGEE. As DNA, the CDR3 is TGTGCCAGCAGCGTAGATCCCATCCCTATTGAGGCCACTGAAGCTTTCTTT. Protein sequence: CASSVDPIPIEATEAFF.

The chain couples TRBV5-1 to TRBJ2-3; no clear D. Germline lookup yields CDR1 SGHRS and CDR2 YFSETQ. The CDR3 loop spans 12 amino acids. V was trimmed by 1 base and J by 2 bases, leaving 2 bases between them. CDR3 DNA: TGCGCCAGCAGCTTGCACACAGATACGCAGTATTTT. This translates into CASSLHTDTQYF.

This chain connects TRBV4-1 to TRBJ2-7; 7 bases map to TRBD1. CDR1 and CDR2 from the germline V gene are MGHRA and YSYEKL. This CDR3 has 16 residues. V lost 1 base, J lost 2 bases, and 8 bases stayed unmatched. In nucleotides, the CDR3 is TGCGCCAGCAGCCAAGGTCCGGGACAGTTGCCCTACGAGCAGTACTTC. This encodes CASSQGPGQLPYEQYF.

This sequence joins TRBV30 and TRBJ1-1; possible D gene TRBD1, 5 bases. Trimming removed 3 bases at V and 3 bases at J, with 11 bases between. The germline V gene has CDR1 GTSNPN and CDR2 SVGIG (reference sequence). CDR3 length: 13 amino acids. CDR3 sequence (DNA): TGTGCCTGGAGGGACAATAAGGACACTGAAGCTTTCTTT. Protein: CAWRDNKDTEAFF.

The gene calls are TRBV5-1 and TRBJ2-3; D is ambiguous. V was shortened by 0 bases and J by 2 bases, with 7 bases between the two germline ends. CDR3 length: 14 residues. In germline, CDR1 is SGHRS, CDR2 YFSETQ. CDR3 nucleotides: TGCGCCAGCAGCTTGGGGGCAGACACAGATACGCAGTATTTT. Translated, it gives CASSLGADTDTQYF.

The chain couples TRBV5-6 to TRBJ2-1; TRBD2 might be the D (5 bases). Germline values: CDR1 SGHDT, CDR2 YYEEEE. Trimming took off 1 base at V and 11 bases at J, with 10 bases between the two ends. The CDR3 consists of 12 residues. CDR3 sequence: CASSLRGIQQFF. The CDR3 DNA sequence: TGTGCCAGCAGCTTGCGGGGAATACAGCAGTTCTTC.

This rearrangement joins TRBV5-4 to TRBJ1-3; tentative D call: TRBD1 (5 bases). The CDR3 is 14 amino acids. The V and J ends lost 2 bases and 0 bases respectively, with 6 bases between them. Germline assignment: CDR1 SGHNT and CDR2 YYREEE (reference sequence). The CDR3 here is CASSFTGSGNTIYF. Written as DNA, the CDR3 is TGTGCCAGCAGCTTTACAGGCTCTGGAAACACCATATATTTT.